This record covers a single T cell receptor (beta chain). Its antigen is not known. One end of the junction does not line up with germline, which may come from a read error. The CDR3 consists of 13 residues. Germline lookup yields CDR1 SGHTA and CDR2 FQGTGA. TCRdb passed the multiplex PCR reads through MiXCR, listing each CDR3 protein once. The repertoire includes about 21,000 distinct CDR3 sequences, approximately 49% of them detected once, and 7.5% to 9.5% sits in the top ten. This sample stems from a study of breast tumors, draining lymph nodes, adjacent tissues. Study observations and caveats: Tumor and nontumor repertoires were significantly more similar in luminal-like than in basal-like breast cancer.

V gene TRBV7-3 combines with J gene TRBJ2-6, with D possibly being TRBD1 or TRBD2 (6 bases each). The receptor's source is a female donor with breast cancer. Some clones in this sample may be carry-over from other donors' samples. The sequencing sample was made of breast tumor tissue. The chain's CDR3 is CASSNWGANVPTF. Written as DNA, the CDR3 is TGTGCCAGCAGCAACTGGGGGGCCAACGTCCCGACTTTC.